The entry below gives a single T cell receptor beta chain sequence along with its context. As yet, its antigen is unknown. This sample is drawn from a study of OX40 agonist ivuxolimab in advanced cancers. Study background: The diagnoses of dose-escalation patients were hepatocellular carcinoma, melanoma, renal cell or head and neck cancer.

Study findings and constraints: Partial responders at 0.1-3.0 mg/kg showed near-lowest clonal expansion. Some nonresponders additionally presented with little normalized T-cell clonal expansion.

The CDR3 contains 14 residues. In germline, CDR1 is MNHEY, CDR2 SVGAGI. Unmatched junction bases numbered 5, after V lost 5 bases and J lost 4 bases. Clones were read by immunoSEQ multiplex PCR, and TCRdb kept only the in-frame ones, dropping some. The data show 55,000 to 80,000 clones, roughly four fifths seen once. The TCR sequence derives from an adult with an advanced solid tumor such as melanoma, head and neck, liver or kidney cancer. V usage is TRBV6-5 and J usage is TRBJ1-2; TRBD1 matches at 9 bases. The specimen was CD4+ or CD8+ T cells sorted from blood, collected in a trial of the OX40 agonist ivuxolimab. CDR3 region: CASSPRDRVYGYTF. CDR3 sequence (DNA): TGTGCCAGCAGTCCCCGGGACAGGGTCTATGGCTACACCTTC.